The next 31 T cell receptor beta chains were all read from a single sample in a study of blood T cell repertoires in COVID-19 (dated by TCRdb to about 2020). The method was the immunoSEQ multiplex PCR assay. The clones in this table, taken by TCRdb from immuneACCESS, are in-frame only. Not every clone is retained; where verified, under half of the shortfall comes from an unresolved V gene, and the cause of the rest is unknown. In all, the sample holds 100,000 or so clones, and almost 95% of those were seen once. The ten largest clones capture over 5.5% of the sample. Sequenced sample: peripheral blood. These receptors were collected from a man in his fifties with active COVID-19.

This clone was counted once. The chain has TRBV3-1 (or the pseudogene TRBV3-2) and TRBJ2-2, with TRBD2 as a possible D gene (5 bases). The V end was cut by 4 bases, the J end by 2 bases, with 14 bases between. This CDR3 is 16 amino acids long. Per germline, CDR1 LGHDT and CDR2 YNNKEL (reference sequence). CDR3 loop: CASSLLGGLNTGELFF. In nucleotides, the CDR3 is TGTGCCAGCAGCCTCTTGGGCGGACTTAACACCGGGGAGCTGTTTTTT.

This clone was seen a handful of times. The chain carries TRBV28 and TRBJ2-2; D might be TRBD2 (5 bases). The V end was cut by 6 bases, the J end by 3 bases, with 14 bases between. The CDR3 is 15 amino acids. Germline assignment: CDR1 MDHEN and CDR2 SYDVKM. The chain's CDR3 is CASRPGLRDTGELFF. CDR3 nucleotides: TGTGCCAGCAGACCAGGACTTAGAGACACCGGGGAGCTGTTTTTT.

The chain uses TRBV30 and TRBJ2-5, with TRBD2 matching over 8 bases. The CDR3 has 15 residues. V lost 2 bases and J lost 7; bases outside the gene matches: 12. Germline V gives CDR1 GTSNPN, CDR2 SVGIG (reference sequence). This CDR3 is CAWSSASGSRGTQYF. CDR3 coding DNA: TGTGCCTGGAGTAGTGCTAGCGGGTCCCGGGGGACCCAGTACTTC. The full variable domain, with the rest looked up from reference TRBV30 and TRBJ2-5, is SQTIHQWPATLVQPVGSPLSLECTVEGTSNPNLYWYRQAAGRGLQLLFYSVGIGQISSEVPQNLSASRPQDRQFILSSKKLLLSDSGFYLCAWSSASGSRGTQYFGPGTRLLVL.

The CDR3 here is CSGALPTQYF. The CDR3 DNA is TGCAGTGGGGCCCTTCCCACGCAGTATTTT. The rearrangement joins TRBV20-1 to TRBJ2-3; D is unclear. This CDR3 spans 10 amino acids. Trimming cost V 7 bases and J 9 bases, with 11 bases left between them. Germline values: CDR1 DFQATT, CDR2 SNEGSKA (reference sequence).

The CDR3 coding sequence is TGCGCCAGCAGCTTGGAGGGGTCTAGCGGGGAGTCCTACGAGCAGTACTTC. This encodes CASSLEGSSGESYEQYF. The V gene is TRBV5-1, the J gene TRBJ2-7, with 9 bases lining up with TRBD2. This CDR3 comprises 17 residues. The junction had 8 bases not matched to a gene; V was cut back by 0 bases and J by 1 base. Germline CDR1 SGHRS, CDR2 YFSETQ.

The chain carries TRBV27 and TRBJ1-2; D gene uncertain. Germline-derived CDR1 and CDR2 are MNHEY and SMNVEV (reference sequence). The CDR3 totals 13 residues. V was pared by 6 bases and J by 5 bases, with 13 bases between. The CDR3 DNA is TGTGCCAGCAGGTTGTACCGAACATATGGCTACACCTTC. Protein product: CASRLYRTYGYTF.

The genes are TRBV19 and TRBJ2-1, with TRBD2 identical over 12 bases. The CDR3 totals 14 residues. The junction had 9 bases not matched to a gene; V was cut back by 5 bases and J by 13 bases. The germline V gene has CDR1 LNHDA and CDR2 SQIVND (reference sequence). Here the CDR3 reads CASSPVASGGEQFF. The CDR3 nucleotides are TGTGCCAGTAGTCCCGTGGCTAGCGGGGGGGAACAGTTCTTC.

The chain is built from TRBV3-1 (or the pseudogene TRBV3-2) and TRBJ1-2, with a possible D match to TRBD1 (5 bases). Germline CDR1 is LGHDT and CDR2 is YNNKEL (reference sequence). This CDR3 is 17 amino acids long. V was pared by 1 base and J by 2 bases, with 17 bases between. CDR3 residues: CASSQGWYGHLNYGYTF. The DNA of the CDR3 is TGTGCCAGCAGCCAAGGCTGGTACGGACACTTAAACTATGGCTACACCTTC.

This chain connects TRBV29-1 to TRBJ2-5; TRBD2 aligns across 7 bases. The trim removed 7 bases at V and 2 bases at J, leaving 7 bases unmatched. CDR3 length equals 13 residues. The V gene's germline CDR1 is SQVTM and CDR2 ANQGSEA. The CDR3 nucleotides are TGCAGCGGCCGTGAGGGAGGGCAAGAGACCCAGTACTTC. The encoded protein is CSGREGGQETQYF.

This chain connects TRBV18 to TRBJ1-4; D call uncertain. The CDR3 sequence is 15 residues long. Germline values: CDR1 KGHSH, CDR2 LQKENI. Deletions cut 2 bases from V and 7 bases from J, with 14 bases between. This CDR3 reads CASSPTGWVGEKLFF. CDR3 nucleotides: TGTGCCAGCTCACCAACCGGGTGGGTAGGTGAAAAACTGTTTTTT.

This chain links TRBV28 with TRBJ2-7; 7 bases match TRBD1. This CDR3 is 15 amino acids long. CDR1 is MDHEN and CDR2 is SYDVKM in the germline V gene. Losses at the gene ends were 5 bases for V and 1 base for J; bases not matched to a gene: 8. The CDR3 region is CASSQTGTASYEQYF. CDR3 coding DNA: TGTGCCAGCAGTCAGACCGGGACAGCATCCTACGAGCAGTACTTC. Variable domain in full (rest from reference TRBV28 and TRBJ2-7): DVKVTQSSRYLVKRTGEKVFLECVQDMDHENMFWYRQDPGLGLRLIYFSYDVKMKEKGDIPEGYSVSREKKERFSLILESASTNQTSMYLCASSQTGTASYEQYFGPGTRLTVT.

The chain combines TRBV5-5 with TRBJ2-3, with a possible D match to TRBD2 (5 bases). The CDR3 contains 15 residues. Trimming pared 2 bases from V and 4 bases from J, leaving 14 bases between. Per germline, CDR1 SGHKS and CDR2 YYEKEE (reference sequence). In DNA, the CDR3 is TGTGCCAGCAGCTTCGGGGTGGCCCTTCCAGATACGCAGTATTTT. Translation: CASSFGVALPDTQYF.

V and J are TRBV28 and TRBJ1-3, with TRBD1 as a possible D gene (6 bases). Trimming took 8 bases from V and 4 from J, leaving 18 bases between them. The germline V gene encodes CDR1 MDHEN and CDR2 SYDVKM. This CDR3 has 15 amino acids. CDR3 amino acids: CASRDNYPGGNTIYF. CDR3 DNA sequence: TGTGCCAGCCGGGACAACTACCCGGGAGGAAACACCATATATTTT.

Concerning this clone itself: This sample includes further DNA sequences coding for the same CDR3. The chain combines TRBV29-1 with TRBJ1-1, with a tentative D call TRBD1 (5 bases). The germline V gene encodes CDR1 SQVTM and CDR2 ANQGSEA. The length of the CDR3 is 12 residues. The V end was cut by 4 bases, the J end by 1 base, with 7 bases between. Here the CDR3 DNA reads TGCAGCGTTGCAAGGGGGAACACTGAAGCTTTCTTT. The encoded protein is CSVARGNTEAFF.

The V call is TRBV30, the J call TRBJ1-4, with 8 positions matching TRBD1. The J segment lost 7 bases and the V segment lost 5 bases, leaving 6 bases of the junction unmatched. Germline V gene sequence: CDR1 GTSNPN, CDR2 SVGIG (reference sequence). This CDR3 is 13 amino acids long. The DNA for the CDR3 is TGTGCCTGGGCCGGGACAGGAGGTGAAAAACTGTTTTTT. Encoded protein: CAWAGTGGEKLFF.

The chain joins TRBV19 to TRBJ2-7; TRBD2 aligns across 8 bases. This CDR3 spans 17 amino acids. After removal of 3 bases from V and 0 bases from J, the junction contained 10 bases not matched to a gene. Germline V gene sequence: CDR1 LNHDA, CDR2 SQIVND (reference sequence). The CDR3 sequence is CASSIRLIAGNSYEQYF. DNA for the CDR3: TGTGCCAGTAGTATCAGGCTCATAGCGGGGAACTCCTACGAGCAGTACTTC. The variable domain in full, completed from reference TRBV19 and TRBJ2-7, reads DGGITQSPKYLFRKEGQNVTLSCEQNLNHDAMYWYRQDPGQGLRLIYYSQIVNDFQKGDIAEGYSVSREKKESFPLTVTSAQKNPTAFYLCASSIRLIAGNSYEQYFGPGTRLTVT.

This chain links TRBV4-1 with TRBJ2-3; the match to TRBD2 covers 10 bases. CDR3 length: 15 amino acids. The V gene end was trimmed by 4 bases and the J gene end by 3 bases; junction bases not matched to a gene: 4. Germline values: CDR1 MGHRA, CDR2 YSYEKL. DNA for the CDR3: TGCGCCAGCAGCCTCCTAGCGGGAGTGACAGATACGCAGTATTTT. This gives the protein CASSLLAGVTDTQYF.

The chain recombines TRBV24-1 with TRBJ2-1; 9 bases are a match to TRBD2. V trimming: 3 bases; J trimming: 0 bases; junction bases outside the gene matches: 5. Germline CDR1 reads KGHDR; CDR2 reads SFDVKD. The CDR3 covers 17 residues. In DNA form, the CDR3 reads TGTGCCACCAGTGATCCCAGCGGGGGGAGCTCCTACAATGAGCAGTTCTTC. Amino acids: CATSDPSGGSSYNEQFF.

The rearrangement uses TRBV2 and TRBJ1-5, with 9 bases fitting TRBD1. Germline CDR1 SNHLY, CDR2 FYNNEI. The CDR3 contains 15 residues. V was pared by 5 bases and J by 1 base, with 3 bases of the junction left unmatched. The CDR3 sequence is CASSQQGASNQPQHF. Here the CDR3 DNA reads TGTGCCAGCAGTCAACAGGGGGCGAGCAATCAGCCCCAGCATTTT.

The gene calls are TRBV9 and TRBJ2-1; D is possibly TRBD1 (5 bases). Germline assignment: CDR1 SGDLS and CDR2 YYNGEE. Trimming stripped 0 bases from V and 1 base from J, with 8 bases between. The CDR3 contains 15 residues. The CDR3 here is CASSVEPGSYNEQFF. CDR3 nucleotide sequence: TGTGCCAGCAGCGTAGAGCCAGGGTCCTACAATGAGCAGTTCTTC. The full variable domain, in which reference TRBV9 and TRBJ2-1 provide the parts outside the CDR3, is DSGVTQTPKHLITATGQRVTLRCSPRSGDLSVYWYQQSLDQGLQFLIQYYNGEERAKGNILERFSAQQFPDLHSELNLSSLELGDSALYFCASSVEPGSYNEQFFGPGTRLTVL.

The chain recombines TRBV6-1 with TRBJ2-3; TRBD2 aligns across 8 bases. The CDR3 is 18 amino acids. CDR1 is MNHNS, CDR2 SASEGT, per germline. After removal of 1 base from V and 2 bases from J, the junction contained 11 bases not matched to a gene. CDR3 protein: CASSEVPWTSSNTDTQYF. Written as DNA, the CDR3 is TGTGCCAGCAGTGAAGTCCCATGGACTAGCAGCAACACAGATACGCAGTATTTT.

The V call is TRBV9, the J call TRBJ1-5; no definite D call. Trimming took 3 bases from V and 5 from J, leaving 9 bases between them. CDR1 is SGDLS and CDR2 is YYNGEE in the germline V gene. The CDR3 is made up of 13 amino acids. The chain's CDR3 is CASSGSGDQPQHF. The DNA for the CDR3 is TGTGCCAGCAGCGGATCAGGTGATCAGCCCCAGCATTTT.

DNA for the CDR3: TGTGCCAGCAGCCATGAGCCGGGGGGACTAGATACGCAGTATTTT. Protein sequence: CASSHEPGGLDTQYF. V gene TRBV3-1 (or the pseudogene TRBV3-2) combines with J gene TRBJ2-3; 7 bases agree with TRBD2. The V and J ends lost 3 bases and 5 bases, in that order; junction bases with no gene match: 8. The CDR3 runs 15 residues. The V gene's germline CDR1 is LGHDT and CDR2 YNNKEL (reference sequence).

V is TRBV30 and J is TRBJ2-7, with TRBD1 matching 7 bases. V was clipped by 2 bases and J by 6 bases; unmatched bases: 7. The CDR3 consists of 13 residues. CDR1 is GTSNPN and CDR2 is SVGIG in the germline V gene (reference sequence). For the CDR3, the DNA is TGTGCCTGGAGTCCCGACAGGGTATCCGAGCAGTACTTC. It specifies CAWSPDRVSEQYF.

The rearrangement uses TRBV28 and TRBJ1-4; D might be TRBD1 (6 bases). V lost 1 base to trimming and J lost 8 bases, with 8 bases between them. The CDR3 runs to 13 residues. CDR1 MDHEN and CDR2 SYDVKM come from the germline V gene. This CDR3 is CASSLYREEKLFF. Written as DNA, the CDR3 is TGTGCCAGCAGTTTATACAGGGAGGAAAAACTGTTTTTT.

The chain has TRBV19 and TRBJ2-1; TRBD2 is a possible D gene (6 bases). Trimming removed 5 bases at V and 4 bases at J, with 15 bases between. The CDR3 is 15 residues long. Germline loops: CDR1 LNHDA, CDR2 SQIVND (reference sequence). The CDR3 reads CASSPTGTSYNEQFF. As DNA, the CDR3 is TGTGCCAGTAGTCCGACCGGGACTTCTTACAATGAGCAGTTCTTC.

The rearrangement uses TRBV9 and TRBJ2-7; weak D call: TRBD2 (6 bases). The CDR3 length is 14 residues. CDR1 is SGDLS, CDR2 YYNGEE, per germline. The V and J ends lost 4 bases and 5 bases respectively, with 16 bases between them. For the CDR3, the DNA is TGTGCCAGCAGCCCGAGTAACGGCGGGGACGAGCAGTACTTC. Translated, it gives CASSPSNGGDEQYF.

This clone was seen a single time. The chain links TRBV6-5 to TRBJ1-1; TRBD1 is a possible D gene (6 bases). This CDR3 has 13 residues. Germline CDR1 and CDR2: MNHEY and SVGAGI. V was clipped by 8 bases and J by 1 base, with 11 bases between them. DNA for the CDR3: TGTGCCAGCCACAGGGCGTCGAACACTGAAGCTTTCTTT. Translating it yields CASHRASNTEAFF.

J is TRBJ2-3 and V is TRBV29-1; TRBD1 matches at 7 bases. The CDR3 consists of 14 residues. Unmatched junction bases numbered 4, after V lost 4 bases and J lost 0 bases. From germline, CDR1 is SQVTM and CDR2 ANQGSEA. CDR3 DNA sequence: TGCAGCGTTGCGGGACAGTATAGCACAGATACGCAGTATTTT. Translation gives CSVAGQYSTDTQYF.

The chain combines TRBV6-2 or TRBV6-3 with TRBJ1-1; D is perhaps TRBD1 (6 bases). The CDR3 consists of 14 residues. Germline V gene lookup returns CDR1 MNHEY and CDR2 SVGEGT. Trimming left V 2 bases short and J 5 bases short, with 12 bases between. Written as DNA, the CDR3 is TGTGCCAGCAGTTACGGGGGGGCAGGTACTGAAGCTTTCTTT. As protein: CASSYGGAGTEAFF.

The rearrangement joins TRBV7-8 to TRBJ2-6, with a tentative D call TRBD1 (6 bases). The CDR3 contains 17 residues. Trimming removed 5 bases at V and 0 bases at J, with 14 bases between. Germline values: CDR1 SGHVS, CDR2 FQNEAQ. This CDR3 reads CASSRDRTSSGANVLTF. DNA of the CDR3: TGTGCCAGCAGCCGCGACAGGACTTCCTCTGGGGCCAACGTCCTGACTTTC.